Given below is one T cell receptor (beta chain) in context. Its antigen specificity is not known. Base qualities are not recorded, but no much larger clone differs from it by a single base. The cohort comprised 550 to 700 healthy bone marrow donors. At the time of sampling, all cohort members were nominally healthy, though unrecorded immune exposures were likely present. The donor was CMV seronegative and was included in the group of about 350 seronegative cohort members. A peripheral blood sample was collected from each donor, and TCR beta sequencing was performed on peripheral blood mononuclear cells. Genomic DNA extraction from the blood cell samples was performed with the Qiagen DNeasy Blood Extraction Kit. CDR1 and CDR2 are drawn from the germline V gene: SGHRS, YFSETQ. Germline trimming amounts to 0 bases on V and 4 bases on J, with 8 as the count of junction bases outside the gene matches. The CDR3 spans 16 residues, from the cysteine through the phenylalanine. CDR3 DNA only is kept here, 48 bases in frame from base 1.

This specimen belongs to a study of cytomegalovirus exposure and HLA in healthy donors (dated by TCRdb to 2015 to 2018). For context, the study as a whole: According to an earlier analysis of 587 of the donors, about 180 million T cells yielded 117 million unique TCR beta sequences and approximately 300 Gb of sequence data. Of the roughly 400 genotyped donors, approximately 83% fell in the genetic ancestry cluster associated with self-reported Caucasian donors. On average, roughly 250,000 unique TCR beta nucleotide sequences were sequenced per donor among several hundred genotyped donors of the cohort, with about 19% of those sequences being non-productive. The number of typed donors differed by locus: 629-630 for A, B, C, DRB1 and DQB1; some 540 for DQA1; about 600 for DPA1; and around 450 for DPB1. Class I and class II HLA loci were covered by the typing at four-digit resolution. The study combined high-throughput TCR immunosequencing, statistical association of individual TCRs with disease status, and machine learning to predict cytomegalovirus infection status. In a later analysis, previously published TCR beta repertoires from several hundred donors were re-analyzed and high-resolution HLA genotyping was added so that TCR occurrence patterns could be studied. An early release that covered about 600 HLA-typed donors contained approximately 300 gigabases of sequencing data and 65 million to 100 million unique TCR sequences. Donor age, sex, ethnicity and CMV serostatus were compiled together with the repertoire data. An earlier analysis of around 580 of the donors used high-throughput TCR beta sequencing to judge whether each TCR beta V gene segment behaved as functional or pseudogenic. The study was designed to test whether signatures of past pathogen exposure could be identified by cataloging public T cell receptors. Along with the approximately 670-subject first cohort, a separate validation cohort of 120 different subjects was used. The T cell repertoires of 666 subjects were profiled by immunosequencing and related to cytomegalovirus serostatus. A later genetic analysis used genome-wide SNP genotypes for about 65% of the roughly 700 donors, treating that subset as a discovery cohort. All discovery cohort repertoires had been generated using a single sequencing platform. Because of strong linkage in the cohort, roughly five DR-DQ haplotypes were treated as single units for association and clustering. In the later analysis, no new phenotypic data were used to find candidate immune exposures; instead, reliance was placed on TCR beta sequences and their occurrence across donors.

Receptors were amplified or captured by the immunoSEQ multiplex PCR assay. The multiplex PCR relied on a mix of 60 forward primers for TCR Vbeta segments and 13 reverse primers for TCR Jbeta segments. The CDR3 region of rearranged TCR beta genes was amplified from genomic DNA by a multiplex PCR assay. Amplified TCR beta libraries were sequenced as 87-base-pair reads on the Illumina HiSeq System. The source study handled its data this way. Across the 700 or so repertoires, a later analysis counted roughly 84 million unique TCR beta chains, 9 million to 14 million of which were shared by at least two donors. Raw reads were error-corrected and collapsed into unique sequences by a nearest-neighbor algorithm in which closely related sequences were merged to remove PCR and sequencing errors. V, D and J gene segments were assigned by aligning CDR3 sequences to IMGT reference sequences. For a sequence to be retained, at least a six-nucleotide match to both a V gene segment and a J gene segment was required. Rearrangements were classified as productive when the CDR3 lacked stop codons and remained in frame with V and J, and all other rearrangements were classified as non-productive. Following IMGT convention, CDR3 was defined as the stretch from the second conserved V-encoded cysteine up to the conserved J-encoded phenylalanine. Sequences without an unambiguous match to a single V gene segment were excluded from the earlier analysis of over 500 of the donors. An earlier analysis of 550 to 650 of the donors classified V segments as functional when productive rearrangements were above 56.7% and as segregating when the standard deviation between donors was above 5%. A statistical classification framework was built for diagnosing cytomegalovirus status from the catalog of TCR beta chain sequences. In a later analysis, V and J genes were assigned by comparing TCR nucleotide sequences against IMGT/GENE-DB human TR gene sequences. In a later analysis, CDR3 sequences and most-parsimonious VDJ recombination scenarios were assigned using the TCRdist pipeline. In a later analysis, each TCR beta chain was defined by its CDR3 amino acid sequence together with its V-gene family, and reads lacking a unique V-gene family were excluded. In a later analysis, several hundred highly shared, low-generation-probability nucleotide sequences were removed to address suspected cross-contamination and a sequencing artifact. For each public chain, a later analysis derived a clonal expansion index from normalized ranks of inferred template counts within each repertoire. Generation probabilities in a later analysis came from a VDJ recombination model fitted to out-of-frame rearrangements, and those results were checked against IGoR. In a later analysis, TCR-TCR, TCR-HLA and TCR-CMV co-occurrence was scored with hypergeometric tests, and a repertoire-size bias correction was applied to TCR pairs. A later analysis estimated false discovery rates by permuting HLA or CMV assignments 20 times. A later analysis grouped co-occurring TCRs with DBSCAN, adding TCRdist sequence similarity when clustering within HLA-allele-positive subsets. Repertoires with fewer than 30,000 or more than 120,000 public chains were left out of co-occurrence clustering, as were five repertoires with anomalous nucleotide sharing. TCRdb took this table from immuneACCESS and kept in-frame rearrangements with V and J called. Such tables lack part of the clones; where checked against another copy, unresolved V genes explain under half of the gap, and the rest is unexplained. The V and J calls and clone size are taken from that table; D and trimming were inferred from the DNA. The sample has about 120,000 clones on record, less than 85% of them singletons. The ten largest clones capture 4% to 5% of the sample.

Summary of the overall study and its limitations: The authors suggested that the approach could potentially be generalized to other disease states and immunological phenotypes. Only TCR beta chains were sequenced in this cohort, and the absence of alpha or paired-chain data limited detectable features. A later genetic analysis reported fewer N-insertions in productive TCRs among donors in an Asian-associated ancestry cluster than the roughly 700-donor mean. Immune exposure information for the cohort was limited to CMV serostatus. In an earlier analysis of some 550 of the donors, most TCR beta V segments were observed in productive rearrangements about 87% or about 30% of the time, broadly matching IMGT annotations. Assigning TCR associations to individual alleles was difficult when HLA alleles, especially DR and DQ, strongly co-occurred. Correlated functional status among segregating V segments might be attributable to linkage disequilibrium, but an unknown experimental factor could not be ruled out. An association between a missense DCLRE1C variant and V-gene and J-gene trimming of TCR beta chains was found in a later genetic analysis and replicated in an independent cohort. According to a later analysis, most CMV-associated TCR beta chains appeared to be HLA-restricted, and the HLA associations seemed to be driven largely by CMV exposure. Because HLA typing was missing for some donors at each locus, association tests included only the typed subset. A later analysis found that TCR association rates varied across HLA loci, with DRB1 alleles showing the most associated TCRs and HLA-C alleles the fewest. A group of highly shared sequence variants was considered likely to be a technical artifact of the sequencing pipeline. A later analysis reported that several top co-occurrence clusters appeared linked to parvovirus B19, influenza, CMV and Epstein-Barr virus. In a later analysis, around 17,000 TCR beta sequences were associated with specific HLA alleles at a false discovery rate of 0.05. While some public TCRs were present in many individuals, most TCR sequences turned up only very rarely across donors. A later analysis found that HLA-associated TCR beta chains were more clonally expanded and had lower generation probabilities than equally common non-associated chains. Because counts were too low, about 17 rarely observed V segments, including chromosome 9 orphons, were excluded from the earlier analysis of some 590 of the donors. A further reported finding was that TCR beta sequences accurately predicted the HLA-A and HLA-B alleles for most subjects in the first cohort. In vitro tests confirmed that a few of the cytomegalovirus-associated TCR beta chains recognize cytomegalovirus antigens. In the study, around 150 TCR beta chains were listed as associated with cytomegalovirus. Sequencing depth was assumed to be roughly uniform across donors in the presence/absence analyses, though that assumption may not hold. Because the 87-base-pair reads could not distinguish some IMGT-functional V segments, including TRBV6-2 and TRBV6-3, those segments were excluded. The classifier was reported to diagnose cytomegalovirus status with high specificity and sensitivity in both the original and validation cohorts.

This chain joins TRBV5-1 to TRBJ2-5, and 8 bases in between align with TRBD2. Sequences were obtained from PBMCs. The receptor's source is a woman in her thirties or forties in good health and CMV-seronegative. The CDR3 sequence is CASSLAGGGLTETQYF. The bases are TGCGCCAGCAGCTTGGCCGGGGGGGGCCTGACAGAGACCCAGTACTTC.